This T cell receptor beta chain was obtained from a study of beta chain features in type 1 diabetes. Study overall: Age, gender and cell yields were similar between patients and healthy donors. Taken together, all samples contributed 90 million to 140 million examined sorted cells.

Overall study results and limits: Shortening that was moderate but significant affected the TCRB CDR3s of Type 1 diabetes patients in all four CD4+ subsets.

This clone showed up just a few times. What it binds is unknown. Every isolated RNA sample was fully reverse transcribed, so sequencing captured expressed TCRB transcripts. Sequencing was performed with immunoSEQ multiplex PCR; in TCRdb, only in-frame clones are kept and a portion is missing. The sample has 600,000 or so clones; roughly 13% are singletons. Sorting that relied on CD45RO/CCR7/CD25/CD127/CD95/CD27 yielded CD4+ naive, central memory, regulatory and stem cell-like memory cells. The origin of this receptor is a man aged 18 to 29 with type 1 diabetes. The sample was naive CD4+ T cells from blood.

This chain's CDR3 is CASSLRAPETQYF. The DNA of the CDR3 is TGTGCCAGCAGTTTAAGGGCTCCGGAGACCCAGTACTTC. V usage is TRBV28 and J usage is TRBJ2-5, with D unclear. V shed 2 bases and J shed 5 bases, with 9 bases lying between them. Germline assignment: CDR1 MDHEN and CDR2 SYDVKM. The CDR3 is 13 residues long.